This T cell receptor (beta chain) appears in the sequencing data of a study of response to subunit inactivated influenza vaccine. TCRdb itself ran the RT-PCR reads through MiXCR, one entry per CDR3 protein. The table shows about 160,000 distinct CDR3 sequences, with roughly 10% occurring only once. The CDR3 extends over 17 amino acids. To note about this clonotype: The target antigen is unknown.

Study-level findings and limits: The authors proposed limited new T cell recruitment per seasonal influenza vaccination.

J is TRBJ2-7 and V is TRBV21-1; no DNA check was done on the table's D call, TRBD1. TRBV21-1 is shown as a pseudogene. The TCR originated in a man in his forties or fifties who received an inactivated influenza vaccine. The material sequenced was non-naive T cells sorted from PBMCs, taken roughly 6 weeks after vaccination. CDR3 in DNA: TGTGCCAGCAGCAAACTTGATATTCGACGGACAGCCTACGAGCAGTACTTC. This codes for CASSKLDIRRTAYEQYF.